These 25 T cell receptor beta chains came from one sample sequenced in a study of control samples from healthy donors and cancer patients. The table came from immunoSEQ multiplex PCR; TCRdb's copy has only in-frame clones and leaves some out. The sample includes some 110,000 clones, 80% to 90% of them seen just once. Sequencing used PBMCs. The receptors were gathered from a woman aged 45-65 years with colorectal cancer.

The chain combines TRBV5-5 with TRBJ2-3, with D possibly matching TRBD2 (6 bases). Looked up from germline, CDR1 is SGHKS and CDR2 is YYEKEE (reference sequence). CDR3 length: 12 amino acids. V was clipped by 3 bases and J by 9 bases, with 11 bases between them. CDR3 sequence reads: CASSWRGETQYF. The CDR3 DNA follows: TGTGCCAGCAGCTGGAGGGGTGAAACGCAGTATTTT.

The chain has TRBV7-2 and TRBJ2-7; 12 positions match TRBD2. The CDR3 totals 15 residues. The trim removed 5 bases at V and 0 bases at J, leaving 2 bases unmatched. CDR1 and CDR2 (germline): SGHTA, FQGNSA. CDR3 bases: TGTGCCAGCAGCCTGACTAGCGGGAGCTCCTACGAGCAGTACTTC. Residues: CASSLTSGSSYEQYF.

DNA of the CDR3: TGTGCCAGCAGCTGGGACAGGGTGGGATCACCCCTCCACTTT. This gives the protein CASSWDRVGSPLHF. V usage is TRBV5-4 and J usage is TRBJ1-6; 9 positions match TRBD1. V dropped 3 bases and J dropped 10; count of bases not matched to a gene: 5. CDR1 and CDR2 from the germline V gene are SGHNT and YYREEE (reference sequence). The CDR3 is 14 residues long.

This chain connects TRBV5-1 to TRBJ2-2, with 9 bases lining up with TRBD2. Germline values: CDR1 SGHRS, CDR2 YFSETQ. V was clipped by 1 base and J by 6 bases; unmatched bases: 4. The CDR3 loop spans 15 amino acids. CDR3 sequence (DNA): TGCGCCAGCAGCTTGCCCGCGGGAGGGGCCGGGGAGCTGTTTTTT. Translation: CASSLPAGGAGELFF.

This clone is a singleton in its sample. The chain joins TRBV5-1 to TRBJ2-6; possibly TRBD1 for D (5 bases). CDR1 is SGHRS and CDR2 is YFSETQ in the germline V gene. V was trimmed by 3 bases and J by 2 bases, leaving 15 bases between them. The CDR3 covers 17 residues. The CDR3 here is CASSSPQGQAGANVLTF. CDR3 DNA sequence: TGCGCCAGCAGCTCCCCCCAGGGCCAAGCTGGGGCCAACGTCCTGACTTTC.

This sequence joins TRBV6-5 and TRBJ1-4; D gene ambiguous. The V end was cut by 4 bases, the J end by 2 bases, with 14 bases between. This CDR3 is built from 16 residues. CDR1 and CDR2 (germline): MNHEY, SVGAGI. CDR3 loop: CASSFTAPSTNEKLFF. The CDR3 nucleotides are TGTGCCAGCAGTTTTACAGCTCCTTCGACTAATGAAAAACTGTTTTTT.

CDR3 protein: CASASSKLRVPTGELFF. The CDR3 coding sequence is TGTGCCAGCGCGTCCTCCAAATTAAGGGTGCCGACCGGGGAGCTGTTTTTT. J is TRBJ2-2 and V is TRBV27, with D unclear. The V end was cut by 8 bases, the J end by 5 bases, with 24 bases between. Germline CDR1 is MNHEY and CDR2 is SMNVEV (reference sequence). The CDR3 consists of 17 residues.

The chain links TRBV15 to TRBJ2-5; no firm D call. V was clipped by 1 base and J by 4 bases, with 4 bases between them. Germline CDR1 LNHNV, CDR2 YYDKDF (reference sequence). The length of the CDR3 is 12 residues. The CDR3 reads CATSRAAETQYF. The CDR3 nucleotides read TGTGCCACCAGCAGAGCGGCAGAGACCCAGTACTTC.

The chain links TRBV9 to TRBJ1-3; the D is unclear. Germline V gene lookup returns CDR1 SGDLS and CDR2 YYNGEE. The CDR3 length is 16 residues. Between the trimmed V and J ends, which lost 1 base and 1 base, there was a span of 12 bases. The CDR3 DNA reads TGTGCCAGCAGCGTACTAGTCGGAGGGTCTGGAAACACCATATATTTT. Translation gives CASSVLVGGSGNTIYF.

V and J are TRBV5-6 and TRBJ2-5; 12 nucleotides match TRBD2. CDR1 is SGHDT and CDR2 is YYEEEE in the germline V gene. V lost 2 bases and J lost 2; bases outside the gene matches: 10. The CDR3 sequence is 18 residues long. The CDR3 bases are TGTGCCAGCAGCTTACGGCTAGCGGGGGGGCCGGGGCAAGAGACCCAGTACTTC. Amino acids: CASSLRLAGGPGQETQYF.

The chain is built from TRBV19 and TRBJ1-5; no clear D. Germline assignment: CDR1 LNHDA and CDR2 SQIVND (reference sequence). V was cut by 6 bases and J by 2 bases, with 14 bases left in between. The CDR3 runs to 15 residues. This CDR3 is CASRDVGIGNQPQHF. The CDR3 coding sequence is TGTGCCAGTAGGGACGTGGGGATTGGCAATCAGCCCCAGCATTTT.

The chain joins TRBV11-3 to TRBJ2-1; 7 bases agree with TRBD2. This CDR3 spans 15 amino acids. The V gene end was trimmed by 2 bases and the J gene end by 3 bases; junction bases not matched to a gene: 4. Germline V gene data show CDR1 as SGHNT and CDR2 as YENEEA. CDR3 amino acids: CASSLSLADYNEQFF. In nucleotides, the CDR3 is TGTGCCAGCAGCTTAAGCCTAGCGGACTACAATGAGCAGTTCTTC.

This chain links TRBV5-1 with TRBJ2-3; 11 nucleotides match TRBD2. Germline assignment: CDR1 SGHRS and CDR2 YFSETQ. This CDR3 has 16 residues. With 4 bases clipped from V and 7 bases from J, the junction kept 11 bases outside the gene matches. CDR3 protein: CASSLGTSGGPHTQYF. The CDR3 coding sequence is TGCGCCAGCAGCCTAGGCACTAGCGGGGGCCCCCATACGCAGTATTTT.

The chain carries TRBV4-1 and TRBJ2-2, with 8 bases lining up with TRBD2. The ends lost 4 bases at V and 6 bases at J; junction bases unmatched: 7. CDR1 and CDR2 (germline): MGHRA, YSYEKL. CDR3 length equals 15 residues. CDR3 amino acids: CASSPLGTSPGELFF. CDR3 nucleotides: TGCGCCAGCAGCCCTTTGGGGACTAGTCCCGGGGAGCTGTTTTTT.

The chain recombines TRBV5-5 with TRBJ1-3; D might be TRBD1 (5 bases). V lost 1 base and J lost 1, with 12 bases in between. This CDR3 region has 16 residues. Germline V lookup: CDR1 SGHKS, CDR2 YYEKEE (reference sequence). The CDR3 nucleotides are TGTGCCAGCAGCTTGACCAGGGCATCTTCTGGAAACACCATATATTTT. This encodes CASSLTRASSGNTIYF.

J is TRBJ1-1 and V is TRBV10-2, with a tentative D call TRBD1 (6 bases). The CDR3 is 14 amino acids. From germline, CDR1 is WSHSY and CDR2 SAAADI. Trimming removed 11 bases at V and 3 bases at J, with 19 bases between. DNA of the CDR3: TGCGCCTCCAGGGGAGTGAACGGGGACACTGAAGCTTTCTTT. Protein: CASRGVNGDTEAFF.

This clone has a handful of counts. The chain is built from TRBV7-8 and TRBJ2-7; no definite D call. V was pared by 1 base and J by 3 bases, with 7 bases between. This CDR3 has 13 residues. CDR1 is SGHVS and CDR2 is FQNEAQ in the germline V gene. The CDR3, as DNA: TGTGCCAGCAGCTTAGATACCCTCTACGAGCAGTACTTC. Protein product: CASSLDTLYEQYF.

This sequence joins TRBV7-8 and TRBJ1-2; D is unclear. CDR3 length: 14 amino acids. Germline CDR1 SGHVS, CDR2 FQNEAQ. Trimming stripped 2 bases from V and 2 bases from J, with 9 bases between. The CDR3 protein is CASSLLSGNYGYTF. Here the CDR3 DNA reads TGTGCCAGCAGCTTATTGTCTGGGAACTATGGCTACACCTTC.

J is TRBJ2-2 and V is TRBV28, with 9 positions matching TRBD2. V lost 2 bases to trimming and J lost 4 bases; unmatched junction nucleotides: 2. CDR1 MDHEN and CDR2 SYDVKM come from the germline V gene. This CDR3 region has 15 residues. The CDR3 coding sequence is TGTGCCAGCAGTTTACTTAGCGGGAGCACCGGGGAGCTGTTTTTT. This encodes CASSLLSGSTGELFF.

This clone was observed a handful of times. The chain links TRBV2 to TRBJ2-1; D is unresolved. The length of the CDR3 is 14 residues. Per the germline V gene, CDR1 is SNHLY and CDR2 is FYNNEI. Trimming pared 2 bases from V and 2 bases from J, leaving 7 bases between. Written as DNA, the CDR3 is TGTGCCAGCAGTGAATGGTTGGCCTACAATGAGCAGTTCTTC. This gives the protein CASSEWLAYNEQFF.

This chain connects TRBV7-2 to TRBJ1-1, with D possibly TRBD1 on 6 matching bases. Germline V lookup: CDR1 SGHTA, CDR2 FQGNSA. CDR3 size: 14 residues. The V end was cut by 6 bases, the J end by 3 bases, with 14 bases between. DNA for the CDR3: TGTGCCAGCAGTACGTTGGACAGAGACACTGAAGCTTTCTTT. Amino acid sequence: CASSTLDRDTEAFF.

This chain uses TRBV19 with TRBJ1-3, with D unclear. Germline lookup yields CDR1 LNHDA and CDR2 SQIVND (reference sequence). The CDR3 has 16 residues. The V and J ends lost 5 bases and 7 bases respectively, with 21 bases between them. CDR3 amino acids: CASSSRASALGNTIYF. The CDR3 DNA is TGTGCCAGTAGTTCCCGGGCGTCCGCTCTTGGGAACACCATATATTTT.

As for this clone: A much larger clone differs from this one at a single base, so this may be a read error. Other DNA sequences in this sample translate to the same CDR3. The CDR3 DNA reads as TGTGCCAGCAGCGTAGGGACTAGCGGCTACGAGCAGTACTTC. It specifies CASSVGTSGYEQYF. The V call is TRBV9, the J call TRBJ2-7, with 10 bases that match TRBD2. Germline trimming cut 0 bases from V and 3 bases from J; bases unmatched to any gene: 0. CDR1 SGDLS and CDR2 YYNGEE come from the germline V gene. The CDR3 has 14 residues. The full variable domain, in which reference TRBV9 and TRBJ2-7 provide the parts outside the CDR3, is DSGVTQTPKHLITATGQRVTLRCSPRSGDLSVYWYQQSLDQGLQFLIQYYNGEERAKGNILERFSAQQFPDLHSELNLSSLELGDSALYFCASSVGTSGYEQYFGPGTRLTVT.

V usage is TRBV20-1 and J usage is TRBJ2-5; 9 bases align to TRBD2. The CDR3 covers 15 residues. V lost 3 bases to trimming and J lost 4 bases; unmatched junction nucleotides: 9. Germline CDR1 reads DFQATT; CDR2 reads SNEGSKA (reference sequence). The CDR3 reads CSASPLAGWGETQYF. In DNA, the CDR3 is TGCAGTGCTAGTCCGCTAGCGGGATGGGGAGAGACCCAGTACTTC.

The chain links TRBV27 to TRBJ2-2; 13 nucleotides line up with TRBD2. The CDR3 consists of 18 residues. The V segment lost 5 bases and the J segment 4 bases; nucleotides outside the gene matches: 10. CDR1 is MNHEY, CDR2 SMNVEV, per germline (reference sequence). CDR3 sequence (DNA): TGTGCCAGCAGTCCTGGACTAGCGGGAGACCGCAGCACCGGGGAGCTGTTTTTT. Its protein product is CASSPGLAGDRSTGELFF.